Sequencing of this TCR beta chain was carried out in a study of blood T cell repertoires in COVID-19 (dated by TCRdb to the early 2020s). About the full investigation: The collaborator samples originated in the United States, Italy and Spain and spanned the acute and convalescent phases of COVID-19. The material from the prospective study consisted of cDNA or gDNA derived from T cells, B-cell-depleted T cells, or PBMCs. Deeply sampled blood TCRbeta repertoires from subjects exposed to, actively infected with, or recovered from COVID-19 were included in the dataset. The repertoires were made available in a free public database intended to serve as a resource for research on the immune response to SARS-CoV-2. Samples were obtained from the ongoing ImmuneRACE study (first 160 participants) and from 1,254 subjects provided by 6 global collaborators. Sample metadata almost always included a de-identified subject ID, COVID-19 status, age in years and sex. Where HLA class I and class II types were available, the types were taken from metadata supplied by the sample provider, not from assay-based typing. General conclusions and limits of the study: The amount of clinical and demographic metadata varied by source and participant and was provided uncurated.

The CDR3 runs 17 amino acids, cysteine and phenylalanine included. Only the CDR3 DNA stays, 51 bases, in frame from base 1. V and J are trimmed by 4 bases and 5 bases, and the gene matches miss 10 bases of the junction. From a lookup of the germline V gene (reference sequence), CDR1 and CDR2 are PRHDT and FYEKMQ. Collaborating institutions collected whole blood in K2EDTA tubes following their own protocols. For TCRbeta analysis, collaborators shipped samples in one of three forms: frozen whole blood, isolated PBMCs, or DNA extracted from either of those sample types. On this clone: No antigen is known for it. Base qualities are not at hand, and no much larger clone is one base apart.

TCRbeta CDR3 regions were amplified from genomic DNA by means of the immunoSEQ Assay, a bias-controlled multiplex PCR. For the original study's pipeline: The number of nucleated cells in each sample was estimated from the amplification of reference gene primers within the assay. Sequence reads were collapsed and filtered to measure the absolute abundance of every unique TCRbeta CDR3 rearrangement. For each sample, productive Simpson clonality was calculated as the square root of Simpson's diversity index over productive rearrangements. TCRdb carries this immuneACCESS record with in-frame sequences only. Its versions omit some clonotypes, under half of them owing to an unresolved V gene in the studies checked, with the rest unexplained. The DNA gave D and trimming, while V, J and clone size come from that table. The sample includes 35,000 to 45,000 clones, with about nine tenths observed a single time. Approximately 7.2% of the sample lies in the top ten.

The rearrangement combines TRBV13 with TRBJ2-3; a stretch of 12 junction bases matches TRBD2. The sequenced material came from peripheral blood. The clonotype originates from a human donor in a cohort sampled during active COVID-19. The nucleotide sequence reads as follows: TGTGCCAGCAGCTCACTACAGACTAGCGGGGGTCGAGATACGCAGTATTTT. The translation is CASSSLQTSGGRDTQYF. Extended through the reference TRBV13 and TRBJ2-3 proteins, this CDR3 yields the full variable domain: AAGVIQSPRHLIKEKRETATLKCYPIPRHDTVYWYQQGPGQDPQFLISFYEKMQSDKGSIPDRFSAQQFSDYHSELNMSSLELGDSALYFCASSSLQTSGGRDTQYFGPGTRLTVL.